Following are 2 T cell receptor beta chains from one sample sequenced in a study of CD8+ T cells in alopecia areata. Once RNA had been extracted, it was reverse transcribed into cDNA to act as the sequencing template. Produced via immunoSEQ multiplex PCR; TCRdb's table is partial and in-frame only. Here the sample spans about 200,000 clones, 50% to 60% being singletons. As for treatment: oral pan-JAK inhibitor, 5-10 mg twice daily. The sequencing used CD4+ T cells sorted from blood, collected at week 4, from a patient treated with tofacitinib. These TCRs come from a human donor with alopecia areata.

The chain combines TRBV7-9 with TRBJ2-1; 7 bases are a match to TRBD2. The CDR3 totals 13 residues. Germline-derived CDR1 and CDR2 are SEHNR and FQNEAQ (reference sequence). Trimming at V came to 4 bases and at J to 9 bases, leaving 6 bases not matched to a gene. The CDR3 DNA follows: TGTGCCAGCAGCTACTTCTTAGCGGGTGAGCAGTTCTTC. Protein product: CASSYFLAGEQFF.

J is TRBJ1-5 and V is TRBV5-1; perhaps TRBD1 as D (6 bases). From germline, CDR1 is SGHRS and CDR2 YFSETQ. V was pared by 4 bases and J by 5 bases, with 16 bases between. The CDR3 consists of 15 residues. CDR3 residues: CASSPEDSQYQPQHF. The DNA of the CDR3 is TGCGCCAGCAGCCCCGAGGACAGCCAATATCAGCCCCAGCATTTT.